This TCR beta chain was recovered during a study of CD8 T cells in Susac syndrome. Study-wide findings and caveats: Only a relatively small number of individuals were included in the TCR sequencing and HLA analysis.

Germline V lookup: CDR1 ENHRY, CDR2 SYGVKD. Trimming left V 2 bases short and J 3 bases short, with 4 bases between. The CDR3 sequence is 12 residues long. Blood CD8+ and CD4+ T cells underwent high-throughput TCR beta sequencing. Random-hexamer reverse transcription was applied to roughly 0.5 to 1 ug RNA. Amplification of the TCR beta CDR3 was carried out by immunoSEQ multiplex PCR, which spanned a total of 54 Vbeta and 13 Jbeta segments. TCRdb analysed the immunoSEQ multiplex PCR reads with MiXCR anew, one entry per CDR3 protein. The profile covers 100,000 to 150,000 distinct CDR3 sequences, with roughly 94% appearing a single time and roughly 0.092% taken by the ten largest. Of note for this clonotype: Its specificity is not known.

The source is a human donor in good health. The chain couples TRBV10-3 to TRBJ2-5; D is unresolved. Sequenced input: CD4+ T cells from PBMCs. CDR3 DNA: TGTGCCATCAGTGAGATAGAAGAGACCCAGTACTTC. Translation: CAISEIEETQYF.